The rows below give T cell receptor beta chains drawn from one sample of a study of blood T cell repertoires in COVID-19. Some clones are missing from TCRdb's copy, which holds only in-frame ones; the method was immunoSEQ multiplex PCR. The repertoire holds over 200,000 clones, 80% to 90% seen once, with roughly 3.2% in the top ten. Sequenced sample: PBMCs or T cells enriched from blood (not recorded which). These receptor sequences come from a woman between 50 and 59 years old in a cohort exposed to, infected with or recovered from COVID-19 (not recorded which). The CDR3 runs from the conserved cysteine through the conserved F or W. Some rows mark clone size as missing; the rest say once, few, many or name a class of expanded clone.

cdr3_aa	clone_size	j_call	v_call
CASSDESLETSYEQYF	.	TRBJ2-7	TRBV6-4
CASSFPRAETQYF	.	TRBJ2-5	TRBV19
CASSLASSSNEKLFF	few	TRBJ1-4	TRBV5-1
CASSFPGSYNEQFF	.	TRBJ2-1	TRBV7-2
CASSQPSGSNQPQHF	.	TRBJ1-5	TRBV4-2
CATSDPRTGAQPQHF	.	TRBJ1-5	TRBV24-1
CASSRTTGLAAPGSYNEQFF	.	TRBJ2-1	TRBV18
CASSLEAGYNEQFF	.	TRBJ2-1	TRBV5-1
CASSFTGGDPGNTIYF	.	TRBJ1-3	TRBV27
CASSYSGVTGSEQYF	.	TRBJ2-7	TRBV6-2/TRBV6-3
CASSSRQGGEQYF	.	TRBJ2-7	TRBV7-2
CASSFDEGQGRGNQPQHF	.	TRBJ1-5	TRBV12-1
CASSAGANQPQHF	.	TRBJ1-5	TRBV6-2/TRBV6-3
CASRKDRGNSPLHF	few	TRBJ1-6	TRBV2
CASSGTGVETNYGYTF	once	TRBJ1-2	TRBV7-8
CAISESDEALGEKLFF	.	TRBJ1-4	TRBV10-3
CASIQFGTRISRAKNIQYF	.	TRBJ2-4	TRBV21-1
CASSFTGGETQYF	.	TRBJ2-5	TRBV5-5
CAISELAGGLYNEQFF	.	TRBJ2-1	TRBV10-3
CASSSLSGGPYEQYF	.	TRBJ2-7	TRBV19
CASSRTGGPWETQYF	few	TRBJ2-5	TRBV4-3
CSVRMGQGVNSPLHF	.	TRBJ1-6	TRBV29-1
CASSQEGTGLNTEAFF	.	TRBJ1-1	TRBV4-1
CATSRDKGNQPQHF	.	TRBJ1-5	TRBV15
CASSLVQGFDEQYF	.	TRBJ2-7	TRBV5-1
CATRDRGFHGYTF	.	TRBJ1-2	TRBV30
CASIGHGDTEAFF	.	TRBJ1-1	TRBV21-1
CASSLTPPRGQPQHF	.	TRBJ1-5	TRBV19
CASRYSGTGGADGRNTEAFF	.	TRBJ1-1	TRBV5-5
CASSIGEGLSEKLFF	.	TRBJ1-4	TRBV5-1
CASSVPRAGELFF	.	TRBJ2-2	TRBV28
CASNPRGQHNEQFF	.	TRBJ2-1	TRBV7-2
CASSFLVNNSPLHF	.	TRBJ1-6	TRBV27
CASSALNEKLFF	.	TRBJ1-4	TRBV2
CASSDRSGVYNEQFF	once	TRBJ2-1	TRBV6-2/TRBV6-3
CASSETGGGETQYF	.	TRBJ2-5	TRBV6-1
CATRGAANQPQHF	.	TRBJ1-5	TRBV24-1
CAISSGYTDTQYF	few	TRBJ2-3	TRBV10-3
CAANPGGWGPGNEQFF	.	TRBJ2-1	TRBV19
CASSYREGSENTQYF	.	TRBJ2-3	TRBV7-2
CASSNRRGQGLREKLFF	.	TRBJ1-4	TRBV19
CASISEVGETQYF	.	TRBJ2-5	TRBV2
CASSSPQASGETQYF	.	TRBJ2-5	TRBV28
CASSSESLSNYGYTF	.	TRBJ1-2	TRBV6-5
CASSLIQGAGNTIYF	.	TRBJ1-3	TRBV6-5
CASSQGLAGGECEQFF	once	TRBJ2-1	TRBV11-1
CSARGGYGYTF	.	TRBJ1-2	TRBV20-1